This T cell receptor (beta chain) was recorded in a study of beta chain features in type 1 diabetes. Sequenced material consisted of expressed TCRB transcripts (all of the isolated RNA was reverse transcribed). Libraries were prepared by immunoSEQ multiplex PCR; TCRdb keeps only in-frame clonotypes and omits some of them. The repertoire includes around 290,000 clones, around 7.3% of them detected once, and 0.9% to 1.2% sits in the top ten. Germline V gives CDR1 SGHTA, CDR2 FQGNSA. CDR3 size: 14 residues. V shed 6 bases, J shed 5 bases, and the junction held 5 bases outside the gene matches. A remark on this clone: No antigen is known for it.

Study-level points and caveats: There was no resolution here of whether HLA type influences TCRB rearrangement. The naive, central memory and Treg TCRB repertoires looked more alike in patients than they did in healthy donors. PCR may have favored shorter templates equally in patients and controls. Fewer junction insertions and more nucleotide deletions appeared in type 1 diabetes patients.

This sequence originates from a woman aged 18-30 years in good health. The specimen was central memory CD4+ T cells from blood. The genes are TRBV7-2 and TRBJ2-1, with 9 bases aligning to TRBD2. CDR3 amino acids: CASRSGGRNNEQFF. The CDR3 DNA follows: TGTGCCAGCAGAAGCGGGGGGAGAAACAATGAGCAGTTCTTC.